This T cell receptor beta chain was profiled in a study of blood T cell repertoires in COVID-19. Study in general: Spain, Italy and the United States supplied samples that represented acute and convalescent COVID-19. Sources were T cells, B-cell-depleted T cells, or PBMCs; the material itself was cDNA or gDNA.

The ends were cut back, 2 bases at V and 3 bases at J, with 14 bases in the middle. The CDR3 covers 15 residues. The germline V gene encodes CDR1 MGHRA and CDR2 YSYEKL. This clone was detected once. In the original processing: Estimated nucleated cell counts came from reference gene primer amplification. Sequencing was performed with immunoSEQ multiplex PCR; in TCRdb, only in-frame clones are kept and a portion is missing. V, J and clone size were drawn from that table, and D and trimming were deduced from the DNA. Of around 190,000 clones listed, around 80% are singletons. Source material: peripheral blood. V gene TRBV4-1 combines with J gene TRBJ2-7; maybe TRBD1 (5 bases). This receptor was taken from a human donor in a cohort sampled during active COVID-19. The CDR3 nucleotides are TGCGCCAGCAGCCAATCTCAAGACAGCTTCTACGAGCAGTACTTC. Amino acid sequence: CASSQSQDSFYEQYF.